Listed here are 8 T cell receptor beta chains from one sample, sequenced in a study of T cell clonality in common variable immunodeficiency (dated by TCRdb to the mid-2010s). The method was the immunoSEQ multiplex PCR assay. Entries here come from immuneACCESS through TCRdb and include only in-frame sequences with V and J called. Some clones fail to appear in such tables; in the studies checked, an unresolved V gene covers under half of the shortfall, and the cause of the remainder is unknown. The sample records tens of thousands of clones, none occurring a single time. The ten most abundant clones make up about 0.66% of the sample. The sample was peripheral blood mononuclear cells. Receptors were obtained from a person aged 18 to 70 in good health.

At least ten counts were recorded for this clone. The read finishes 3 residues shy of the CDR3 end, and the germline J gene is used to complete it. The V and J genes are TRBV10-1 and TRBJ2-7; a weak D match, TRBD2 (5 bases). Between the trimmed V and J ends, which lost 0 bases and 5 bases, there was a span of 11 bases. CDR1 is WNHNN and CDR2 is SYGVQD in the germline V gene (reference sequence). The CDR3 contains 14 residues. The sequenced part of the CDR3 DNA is TGCGCCAGCAGTGAGTCGAAGCTAGCTGACGAG. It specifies CASSESKLADE. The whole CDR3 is CASSESKLADEQYF.

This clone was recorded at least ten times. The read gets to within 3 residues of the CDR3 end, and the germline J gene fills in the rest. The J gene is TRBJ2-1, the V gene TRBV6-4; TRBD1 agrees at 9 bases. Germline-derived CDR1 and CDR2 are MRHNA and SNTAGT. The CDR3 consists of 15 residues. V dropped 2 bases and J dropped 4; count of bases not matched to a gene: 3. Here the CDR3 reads CASSDAGQGYNEQFF. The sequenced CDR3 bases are TGTGCCAGCAGTGACGCGGGACAGGGATACAATGAG.

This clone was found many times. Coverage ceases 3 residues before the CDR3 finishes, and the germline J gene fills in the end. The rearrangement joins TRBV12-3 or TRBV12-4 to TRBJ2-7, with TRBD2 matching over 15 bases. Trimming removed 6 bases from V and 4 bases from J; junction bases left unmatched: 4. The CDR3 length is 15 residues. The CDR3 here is CASSRTSGREYEQYF. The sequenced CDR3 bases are TGTGCCAGCAGCCGGACTAGCGGGAGGGAGTACGAG.

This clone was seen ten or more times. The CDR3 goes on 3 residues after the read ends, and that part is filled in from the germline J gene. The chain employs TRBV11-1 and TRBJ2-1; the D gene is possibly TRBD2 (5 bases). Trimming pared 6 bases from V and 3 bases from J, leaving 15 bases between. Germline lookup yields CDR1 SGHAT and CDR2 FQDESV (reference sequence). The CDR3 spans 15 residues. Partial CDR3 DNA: TGTGCCAGCAGGGTGGACTTTAGGGTCTACAATGAG. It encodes CASRVDFRVYNE. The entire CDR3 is CASRVDFRVYNEQFF.

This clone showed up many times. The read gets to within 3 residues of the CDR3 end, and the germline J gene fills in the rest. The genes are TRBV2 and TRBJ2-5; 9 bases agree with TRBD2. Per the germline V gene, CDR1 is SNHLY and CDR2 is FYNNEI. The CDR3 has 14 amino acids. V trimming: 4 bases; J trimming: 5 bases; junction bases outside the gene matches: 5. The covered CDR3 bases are TGTGCCAGCAGTGGGGCTAGCGGGGTGGAGACC. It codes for CASSGASGVET. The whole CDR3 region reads CASSGASGVETQYF. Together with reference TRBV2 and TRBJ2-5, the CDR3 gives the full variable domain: EPEVTQTPSHQVTQMGQEVILRCVPISNHLYFYWYRQILGQKVEFLVSFYNNEISEKSEIFDDQFSVERPDGSNFTLKIRSTKLEDSAMYFCASSGASGVETQYFGPGTRLLVL.

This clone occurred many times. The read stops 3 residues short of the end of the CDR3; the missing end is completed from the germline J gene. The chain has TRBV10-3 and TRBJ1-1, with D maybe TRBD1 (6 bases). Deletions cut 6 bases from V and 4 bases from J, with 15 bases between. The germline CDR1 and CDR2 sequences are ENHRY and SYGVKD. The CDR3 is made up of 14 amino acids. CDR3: CAISPTQGITEAFF. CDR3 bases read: TGTGCCATCAGCCCGACCCAGGGGATCACTGAA.

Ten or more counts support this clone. The CDR3 protein is CASSLNRQNSYEQYF. Partial CDR3 DNA: TGTGCCAGCAGCCTTAACAGACAGAACTCCTACGAG. This sequence joins TRBV11-3 and TRBJ2-7; a possible D gene is TRBD1 (5 bases). The read terminates 3 residues before the CDR3 end, so the remaining end is supplied by the germline J gene. The CDR3 consists of 15 residues. V shed 5 bases and J shed 0 bases, with 14 bases lying between them. In germline, CDR1 is SGHNT, CDR2 YENEEA.

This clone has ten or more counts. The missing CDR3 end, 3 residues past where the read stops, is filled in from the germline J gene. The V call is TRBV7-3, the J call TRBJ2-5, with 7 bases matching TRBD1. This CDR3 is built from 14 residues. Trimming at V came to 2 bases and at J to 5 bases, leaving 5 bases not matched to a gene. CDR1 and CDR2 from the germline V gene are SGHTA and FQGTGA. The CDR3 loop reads CASSLRARGETQYF. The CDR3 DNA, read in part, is TGTGCCAGCAGCTTACGGGCCAGGGGGGAGACC.